The 6 T cell receptor beta chains below were found in one sample sequenced in a study of blood T cell repertoires in COVID-19 (dated by TCRdb to 2020 to 2021). The library was built by means of the immunoSEQ multiplex PCR assay. TCRdb took this table from immuneACCESS and kept in-frame rearrangements with V and J called. Such tables lack part of the clones; where checked against another copy, unresolved V genes explain under half of the gap, and the rest is unexplained. The sample profile shows roughly 180,000 clones; about 93% of them were found once. The ten biggest clones cover 0.76% of the sample. Sequencing was performed on peripheral blood. The receptors were sampled from a man between 25 and 39 years old with COVID-19, enrolled during active disease.

This rearrangement joins TRBV18 to TRBJ2-3; D possibly corresponds to TRBD1 (5 bases). V shed 3 bases and J shed 0 bases, with 10 bases lying between them. Germline loops: CDR1 KGHSH, CDR2 LQKENI. This CDR3 has 15 residues. DNA for the CDR3: TGTGCCAGCTCACCTACAGGCACTAGCACAGATACGCAGTATTTT. Protein product: CASSPTGTSTDTQYF.

The rearrangement links TRBV5-6 to TRBJ1-1, with D perhaps TRBD1 (6 bases). The CDR3 is 13 amino acids. The germline gives CDR1 SGHDT, CDR2 YYEEEE. V gave up 3 bases and J gave up 10 bases, with 16 bases separating them. CDR3 amino acids: CASSSTGFGGAFF. The DNA for the CDR3 is TGTGCCAGCAGCTCCACAGGGTTTGGGGGAGCTTTCTTT.

The V gene is TRBV6-1, the J gene TRBJ1-2, with D maybe TRBD1 (6 bases). V was shortened by 2 bases and J by 8 bases, with 18 bases between the two germline ends. Germline V gives CDR1 MNHNS, CDR2 SASEGT. The CDR3 contains 15 residues. The CDR3 spells CASSERPGTLRGYTF. In nucleotides, the CDR3 is TGTGCCAGCAGTGAACGTCCCGGGACATTGCGGGGCTACACCTTC.

V gene TRBV6-2 or TRBV6-3 combines with J gene TRBJ1-4; 10 nucleotides line up with TRBD1. Germline V gives CDR1 MNHEY, CDR2 SVGEGT. Trimming took 2 bases from V and 3 from J; bases not matched to a gene: 6. There are 17 residues in the CDR3. This chain's CDR3 is CASSYRDRGRANEKLFF. Here the CDR3 DNA reads TGTGCCAGCAGTTACCGTGACAGGGGGCGGGCTAATGAAAAACTGTTTTTT.

V and J are TRBV4-1 and TRBJ2-3; 10 bases line up with TRBD2. The CDR3 has 17 residues. From germline, CDR1 is MGHRA and CDR2 YSYEKL. V trimming: 2 bases; J trimming: 3 bases; junction bases outside the gene matches: 8. The CDR3 reads CASSQSYSGGLTDTQYF. In DNA form, the CDR3 reads TGCGCCAGCAGCCAATCTTATAGCGGGGGGTTAACAGATACGCAGTATTTT.

The chain joins TRBV5-6 to TRBJ2-7, with D possibly TRBD2 on 6 matching bases. CDR3 length equals 16 residues. CDR1 is SGHDT and CDR2 is YYEEEE in the germline V gene. Deletions cut 1 base from V and 1 base from J, with 15 bases between. The chain's CDR3 is CASSLYFRTTSYEQYF. The CDR3, as DNA: TGTGCCAGCAGCTTGTATTTCAGGACTACTTCCTACGAGCAGTACTTC.